The 23 T cell receptor beta chains presented below share a single source sample, sequenced in a study of human T cells and chemical hapten exposure. Time point here: patch test 1, 2 weeks after DPC sensitization. Treatment defined: therapeutic diphenylcyclopropenone sensitization with weekly scalp DPC. TCRdb fed the RACE reads into MiXCR, producing one record per CDR3 protein. Of under 120,000 distinct CDR3 sequences listed, approximately 9.9% were seen once; the top ten hold around 3.4%. Sequencing used whole blood, obtained in connection with sensitization to the hapten diphenylcyclopropenone (DPC). The receptors shown here come from a woman aged 40 to 50 with alopecia areata. Some clones in this sample may be carry-over from other donors' samples.

The genes are TRBV12-3 or TRBV12-4 and TRBJ2-1; perhaps TRBD2 as D (6 bases). The ends were cut back, 6 bases at V and 5 bases at J, with 17 bases in the middle. CDR3 length equals 15 residues. The CDR3 protein is CASRVGGVGDNEQFF. Written as DNA, the CDR3 is TGTGCCAGCAGGGTAGGCGGGGTCGGGGACAATGAGCAGTTCTTC.

This clonotype was detected a few times. The chain uses TRBV28 and TRBJ1-5, with 7 bases matching TRBD1. The V and J ends lost 8 bases and 2 bases, in that order; junction bases with no gene match: 9. CDR1 and CDR2 (germline): MDHEN, SYDVKM. CDR3 length: 15 amino acids. Here the CDR3 reads CASEAWQGGNQPQHF. The CDR3 coding sequence is TGTGCCAGCGAAGCTTGGCAGGGGGGCAATCAGCCCCAGCATTTT.

The V and J genes are TRBV20-1 and TRBJ2-1, with 8 bases identical to TRBD2. The CDR3 is 15 amino acids. Per germline, CDR1 DFQATT and CDR2 SNEGSKA (reference sequence). Trimming cost V 7 bases and J 1 base; bases outside gene matches: 9. Written as DNA, the CDR3 is TGCAGTGTGCCGGGAGGGCCCTATTCCTACAATGAGCAGTTCTTC. Translated: CSVPGGPYSYNEQFF.

The table lists this clonotype with a few counts. This chain links TRBV6-2 or TRBV6-3 with TRBJ2-1; the match to TRBD2 covers 7 bases. The CDR3 runs to 21 residues. Germline V CDR1 and CDR2: MNHEY, SVGEGT. V lost 1 base to trimming and J lost 3 bases; unmatched junction nucleotides: 21. The CDR3 spells CASSYFPRTRGNTLSYNEQFF. As DNA, the CDR3 is TGTGCCAGCAGTTACTTCCCTCGGACTAGGGGTAATACTCTGAGCTACAATGAGCAGTTCTTC.

This clonotype was counted ten times or more. This chain joins TRBV6-5 and TRBJ1-1, with D unresolved. Germline-derived CDR1 and CDR2 are MNHEY and SVGAGI. V was pared by 0 bases and J by 0 bases, with 2 bases between. The length of the CDR3 is 13 residues. The CDR3 loop is CASSYSVNTEAFF. The CDR3 DNA reads as TGTGCCAGCAGTTACTCGGTGAACACTGAAGCTTTCTTT.

Ten or more counts support this clonotype. The rearrangement joins TRBV20-1 to TRBJ2-7; no clear D. CDR1 is DFQATT, CDR2 SNEGSKA, per germline (reference sequence). Trimming pared 2 bases from V and 3 bases from J, leaving 5 bases between. This CDR3 is built from 11 residues. In DNA form, the CDR3 reads TGCAGTGCTAGAAAGGGCTACGAGCAGTACTTC. This translates into CSARKGYEQYF.

Comments on this clonotype: This may be a read error: a much more frequent sequence differs by one nucleotide. The chain has TRBV10-3 and TRBJ1-2, with TRBD1 matching over 7 bases. The germline CDR1 and CDR2 sequences are ENHRY and SYGVKD. The CDR3 runs 14 residues. CDR3 DNA: TGTGACATCACAGAGACAGGGACCGCCGGCGGCTACACCTTC. This encodes CDITETGTAGGYTF.

This clonotype appeared many times. The rearrangement joins TRBV6-2 or TRBV6-3 to TRBJ2-1; weak D call: TRBD1 (6 bases). V lost 6 bases and J lost 2, with 14 bases in between. Per germline, CDR1 MNHEY and CDR2 SVGEGT. The CDR3 sequence is 15 residues long. CDR3 bases: TGTGCCAGCAGCCTTACACAGGGACCCTACAATGAGCAGTTCTTC. This codes for CASSLTQGPYNEQFF.

This chain joins TRBV6-5 and TRBJ2-5; D gene unclear. CDR3 size: 13 residues. Trimming took off 8 bases at V and 2 bases at J, with 12 bases between the two ends. Germline V gene sequence: CDR1 MNHEY, CDR2 SVGAGI. The CDR3 DNA follows: TGTGCCAGCTATCGTAGGATTCAAGAGACCCAGTACTTC. This sequence encodes CASYRRIQETQYF.

There are many counts of this clonotype. This rearrangement joins TRBV5-5 to TRBJ2-5; 8 positions match TRBD2. The CDR3 is made up of 15 amino acids. Per the germline V gene, CDR1 is SGHKS and CDR2 is YYEKEE (reference sequence). The junction had 12 bases not matched to a gene; V was cut back by 3 bases and J by 8 bases. The CDR3 loop reads CASSSPARGVLTQYF. The CDR3 DNA reads TGTGCCAGCAGCTCGCCGGCGCGGGGGGTCTTAACCCAGTACTTC.

The table lists this clonotype with many counts. The CDR3 DNA follows: TGTGCCAGCAGCCCCCCCGAGCCCGGTAATGAGCAGTTCTTC. Its protein product is CASSPPEPGNEQFF. The chain recombines TRBV7-8 with TRBJ2-1; D not certain. The CDR3 is made up of 14 amino acids. Germline V gives CDR1 SGHVS, CDR2 FQNEAQ. Deletions cut 5 bases from V and 7 bases from J, with 15 bases between.

This clonotype was seen at least ten times. The CDR3: CASSQDTGGGQETQYF. DNA of the CDR3: TGCGCCAGCAGCCAAGATACGGGCGGGGGTCAGGAGACCCAGTACTTC. This chain links TRBV4-1 with TRBJ2-5; 7 nucleotides align to TRBD2. This CDR3 is built from 16 residues. V was pared by 0 bases and J by 5 bases, with 9 bases of the junction left unmatched. Per the germline V gene, CDR1 is MGHRA and CDR2 is YSYEKL.

This clonotype was counted a few times. The chain is built from TRBV7-2 and TRBJ2-2, with 7 positions matching TRBD2. V shed 3 bases and J 7 bases; nucleotides not matched to a gene: 8. The CDR3 spans 15 residues. The germline gives CDR1 SGHTA, CDR2 FQGNSA. The DNA of the CDR3 is TGTGCCAGCAGCTTGGCGGCGGGAGAAATCGGGGAGCTGTTTTTT. Its translation is CASSLAAGEIGELFF.

The CDR3 loop reads CASGPTGQGRDTGELFF. As DNA, the CDR3 is TGTGCTAGTGGTCCCACTGGACAGGGGAGGGACACCGGGGAGCTGTTTTTT. V is TRBV12-5 and J is TRBJ2-2, with 9 bases aligning to TRBD1. The CDR3 loop spans 17 amino acids. Germline trimming cut 5 bases from V and 3 bases from J; bases unmatched to any gene: 10. Germline V gene data show CDR1 as LGHNT and CDR2 as FRNRAP. Filled out from reference TRBV12-5 and TRBJ2-2, the complete variable domain reads DARVTQTPRHKVTEMGQEVTMRCQPILGHNTVFWYRQTMMQGLELLAYFRNRAPLDDSGMPKDRFSAEMPDATLATLKIQPSEPRDSAVYFCASGPTGQGRDTGELFFGEGSRLTVL.

This clonotype was recorded many times. The chain is built from TRBV4-2 and TRBJ2-4, with 12 nucleotides matching TRBD2. Germline trimming cut 2 bases from V and 1 base from J; bases unmatched to any gene: 3. Germline V gives CDR1 LGHNA, CDR2 YNFKEQ. This CDR3 region has 17 residues. CDR3 amino acids: CASSQLAGGPAKNIQYF. DNA of the CDR3: TGTGCCAGCAGCCAACTAGCGGGGGGGCCGGCCAAAAACATTCAGTACTTC.

This clonotype was detected ten times or more. The chain couples TRBV6-2 or TRBV6-3 to TRBJ2-7, with 11 bases identical to TRBD2. V lost 5 bases, J lost 5 bases, and 8 bases stayed unmatched. The CDR3 loop spans 15 amino acids. In germline, CDR1 is MNHEY, CDR2 SVGEGT. CDR3 protein: CASSNLAGGPHEQYF. The CDR3 DNA follows: TGTGCCAGCAGTAATTTAGCGGGAGGGCCTCACGAGCAGTACTTC.

The chain recombines TRBV29-1 with TRBJ2-2; no firm D call. The CDR3 is 14 amino acids. V dropped 4 bases and J dropped 5 bases, with 14 bases sitting between them. The germline V gene encodes CDR1 SQVTM and CDR2 ANQGSEA. CDR3 protein: CSVGSRSGTGELFF. CDR3 sequence (DNA): TGCAGCGTTGGGTCGCGGAGTGGGACCGGGGAGCTGTTTTTT.

This clonotype has a handful of counts. This chain connects TRBV29-1 to TRBJ2-7; D is unclear. There are 14 residues in the CDR3. Trimming left V 4 bases short and J 0 bases short, with 13 bases between. The germline CDR1 and CDR2 sequences are SQVTM and ANQGSEA. The CDR3 is CSVARTVSSYEQYF. The CDR3 bases are TGCAGCGTTGCGAGGACGGTCAGCTCCTACGAGCAGTACTTC.

The chain has TRBV18 and TRBJ1-5; TRBD1 might be the D (5 bases). CDR1 is KGHSH and CDR2 is LQKENI in the germline V gene. CDR3 length: 14 amino acids. Trimming cost V 3 bases and J 6 bases, with 12 bases left between them. As DNA, the CDR3 is TGTGCCAGCTCACCGGGCAGGGAGGGTCAGCCCCAGCATTTT. Translating it yields CASSPGREGQPQHF.

This clonotype was seen many times. The CDR3: CASSWTGKFYEQYF. The CDR3 DNA is TGTGCCAGCAGTTGGACAGGGAAATTTTACGAGCAGTACTTC. The chain is built from TRBV27 and TRBJ2-7, with 8 bases that match TRBD1. J gave up 4 bases and V 4 bases, and 6 bases lay outside the gene matches. Germline V gene lookup returns CDR1 MNHEY and CDR2 SMNVEV (reference sequence). The CDR3 consists of 14 residues.

Many counts were recorded for this clonotype. The V call is TRBV10-3, the J call TRBJ2-5; 11 bases are shared with TRBD2. With V trimmed by 10 bases and J by 0 bases, 7 bases remained unmatched. In germline, CDR1 is ENHRY, CDR2 SYGVKD. This CDR3 is built from 15 residues. CDR3 sequence (DNA): TGTGCCACCGGATCTAGCGGGGGGAACCAAGAGACCCAGTACTTC. Translated, it gives CATGSSGGNQETQYF.

The chain has TRBV20-1 and TRBJ1-1, with D uncertain. The CDR3 has 13 amino acids. Trimming removed 1 base from V and 2 bases from J, with 8 bases in between. Germline values: CDR1 DFQATT, CDR2 SNEGSKA (reference sequence). CDR3 sequence: CSARVAGNTEAFF. The CDR3, as DNA: TGCAGTGCTAGAGTCGCCGGTAACACTGAAGCTTTCTTT.

CDR3 region: CASSLDSGSNEQFF. The DNA of the CDR3 is TGTGCCAGCAGCTTAGATTCGGGATCCAATGAGCAGTTCTTC. The genes are TRBV11-2 and TRBJ2-1; possibly TRBD2 for D (5 bases). This CDR3 has 14 residues. V lost 0 bases and J lost 6, with 9 bases in between. Looked up from germline, CDR1 is SGHAT and CDR2 is FQNNGV.